This T cell receptor beta chain came from a study of cytomegalovirus exposure and HLA in healthy donors. Findings and limits, study-wide: The authors later linked a missense DCLRE1C variant to TCR beta V- and J-gene trimming. Clonal expansion, a later analysis showed, was greater in HLA-associated TCR beta chains than in equally common others.

Healthy people donating bone marrow made up the donors. As regards this clone: Its antigen is undetermined.

The PCR used 60 Vbeta and 13 Jbeta primers. TCRdb's table, derived via immunoSEQ multiplex PCR, lists solely in-frame clones and lacks some. The table gives around 26,000 clones; the top ten clones make up roughly 15% of it. CDR3 size: 14 residues. Germline V gene sequence: CDR1 SGHRS, CDR2 YFSETQ. V was pared by 7 bases and J by 3 bases, with 3 bases of the junction left unmatched. This receptor was obtained from a male donor in good health and CMV-seropositive. The specimen sequenced was PBMCs. The rearrangement joins TRBV5-1 to TRBJ2-2; 10 positions agree with TRBD2. The DNA for the CDR3 is TGCGCCAGCGCCACTAGCGGGGACACCGGGGAGCTGTTTTTT. Translation: CASATSGDTGELFF.